This note documents a single TCR beta chain sequence. Antigen unknown. The record originates from a study of identical twins. Template switching introduced a universal primer site, and the cDNA bore unique molecular identifiers. MiXCR, run by TCRdb on the 5' RACE reads, gives a single entry per CDR3 protein. In the table there are some 500,000 distinct CDR3 sequences, 14% of which are singletons. Whole-study results and caveats: Models predicted too little out-of-frame TCR alpha sharing in monozygotic twins. The study found weaker excess twin sharing in beta out-of-frame sequences. Reduced insertions were recorded for abundant cord blood beta clonotypes, with no such pattern in memory repertoires.

V gave up 7 bases and J gave up 0 bases, with 12 bases separating them. The CDR3 runs 14 residues. These data were likewise used in another study, on yellow fever vaccine responses in identical twins.

Sequenced material: CD4+ T cells sorted from blood. The source is a woman aged 18-35 years in good health. The rearrangement uses TRBV12-3 or TRBV12-4 and TRBJ2-5; maybe TRBD1 (5 bases). The CDR3 protein is CASNNRTDQETQYF. The DNA for the CDR3 is TGTGCCAGCAACAACAGGACCGACCAAGAGACCCAGTACTTC.